This TCR beta chain came from a study of blood T cell repertoires in COVID-19. TCRdb keeps only in-frame clones here, not all; method: immunoSEQ multiplex PCR. Of about 140,000 clones detected, roughly 85% appear once; the ten largest clones hold about 2.9%. This clone is a singleton in its sample. Sequenced material: peripheral blood. This sequence originates from a man between 45 and 60 years old with acute or convalescent COVID-19.

The CDR3 spells CASSDQGTNEKLFF. In nucleotides, the CDR3 is TGCGCCAGCAGCGATCAGGGTACTAATGAAAAACTGTTTTTT. V gene TRBV5-1 combines with J gene TRBJ1-4; TRBD1 might be the D (5 bases). Germline assignment: CDR1 SGHRS and CDR2 YFSETQ. The CDR3 spans 14 residues. V gave up 4 bases and J gave up 2 bases, with 9 bases separating them. The variable domain in full, completed from reference TRBV5-1 and TRBJ1-4, reads KAGVTQTPRYLIKTRGQQVTLSCSPISGHRSVSWYQQTPGQGLQFLFEYFSETQRNKGNFPGRFSGRQFSNSRSEMNVSTLELGDSALYLCASSDQGTNEKLFFGSGTQLSVL.